This T cell receptor beta chain was identified during a study of blood T cell dynamics during melanoma immunotherapy. Time point specified: pre-treatment baseline. Libraries were prepared by immunoSEQ multiplex PCR; TCRdb keeps only in-frame clonotypes and omits some of them. The table lists about 5,900 clones, roughly 88% of them singletons. The J segment lost 4 bases and the V segment lost 11 bases, leaving 17 bases of the junction unmatched. CDR1 is SGHTA and CDR2 is FQGTGA in the germline V gene. The CDR3 consists of 16 residues. The gene calls are TRBV7-3 and TRBJ2-1, with TRBD2 matching over 7 bases. The sample consisted of blood, taken from a patient treated with checkpoint blockade. The clonotype comes from a human donor with melanoma. The CDR3 loop reads CASGSVAGELYNEQFF. DNA of the CDR3: TGTGCCTCCGGGAGCGTGGCGGGGGAATTATACAATGAGCAGTTCTTC. Based on the CDR3 plus reference TRBV7-3 and TRBJ2-1, the full variable domain is GAGVSQTPSNKVTEKGKYVELRCDPISGHTALYWYRQSLGQGPEFLIYFQGTGAADDSGLPNDRFFAVRPEGSVSTLKIQRTERGDSAVYLCASGSVAGELYNEQFFGPGTRLTVL.